The 9 T cell receptor beta chains reported below all come from one sample, sequenced in a study of T cell changes during pregnancy in multiple sclerosis. TCRdb keeps only in-frame clones here, not all; method: immunoSEQ multiplex PCR. Among 100,000 or so clones listed, 75% to 95% were seen once. Specimen: peripheral blood, collected in the second trimester of pregnancy. The receptors come from a female donor with multiple sclerosis, enrolled in a pregnancy study.

The V call is TRBV6-6, the J call TRBJ2-7; 7 bases are shared with TRBD1. This CDR3 spans 14 amino acids. CDR1 is MNHNY and CDR2 is SVGAGI in the germline V gene (reference sequence). J lost 6 bases, V lost 7 bases, and 12 bases had no gene match. Written as DNA, the CDR3 is TGTGCCAGCACAAATCGAGACAGGGAACGCGAGCAGTACTTC. It translates to CASTNRDREREQYF.

The CDR3 loop is CASSQYGLAAYNEQFF. CDR3 DNA: TGCGCCAGCAGCCAATACGGACTAGCGGCTTACAATGAGCAGTTCTTC. V usage is TRBV4-1 and J usage is TRBJ2-1; 10 bases align to TRBD2. Trimming at V came to 2 bases and at J to 4 bases, leaving 5 bases not matched to a gene. The CDR3 loop spans 16 amino acids. The germline V gene encodes CDR1 MGHRA and CDR2 YSYEKL.

This chain uses TRBV6-1 with TRBJ2-1; D is undetermined. Germline loops: CDR1 MNHNS, CDR2 SASEGT. V lost 7 bases and J lost 9, with 13 bases in between. The CDR3 consists of 12 residues. The DNA of the CDR3 is TGTGCCAGCACCCCGGGTTCGGGTGAGCAGTTCTTC. This codes for CASTPGSGEQFF.

This clone was observed a few times. The CDR3 reads CASSYQTGAYGGELFF. CDR3 coding DNA: TGTGCCAGCAGTTACCAGACAGGGGCCTACGGCGGGGAGCTGTTTTTT. This chain connects TRBV6-5 to TRBJ2-2; 8 bases are a match to TRBD1. Germline CDR1 and CDR2: MNHEY and SVGAGI. The length of the CDR3 is 16 residues. V gave up 2 bases and J gave up 7 bases; unmatched junction bases: 9.

The chain carries TRBV2 and TRBJ2-7; TRBD2 might be the D (5 bases). CDR3 size: 14 residues. The germline V gene encodes CDR1 SNHLY and CDR2 FYNNEI. The V end was cut by 9 bases, the J end by 5 bases, with 20 bases between. In DNA, the CDR3 is TGTGCCAGAAAGGAGGATTGGGTCATCCACGAGCAGTACTTC. Translating it yields CARKEDWVIHEQYF.

V and J are TRBV19 and TRBJ1-5, with 9 bases that match TRBD1. The CDR3 has 18 amino acids. Germline loops: CDR1 LNHDA, CDR2 SQIVND (reference sequence). V lost 5 bases and J lost 5; bases outside the gene matches: 16. DNA of the CDR3: TGTGCCAGTAGTTTACTTCGTGGGACAGGGTTTCCTCATCAGCCCCAGCATTTT. Protein: CASSLLRGTGFPHQPQHF.

The V and J genes are TRBV11-2 and TRBJ1-1; 7 nucleotides agree with TRBD1. V gave up 2 bases and J gave up 4 bases; unmatched junction bases: 16. Germline V gene data show CDR1 as SGHAT and CDR2 as FQNNGV. There are 18 residues in the CDR3. DNA of the CDR3: TGTGCCAGCAGCTTATTTGATCCCGGGACAGCCATCTCCACTGAAGCTTTCTTT. Encoded protein: CASSLFDPGTAISTEAFF.

The chain carries TRBV6-1 and TRBJ2-3, with 11 bases fitting TRBD2. V shed 9 bases, J shed 1 base, and the junction held 6 bases outside the gene matches. CDR1 and CDR2 from the germline V gene are MNHNS and SASEGT. CDR3 length: 15 residues. The CDR3 spells CASLSGRGRTDTQYF. CDR3 in DNA: TGTGCCAGTCTTAGCGGGAGGGGGCGCACAGATACGCAGTATTTT.

V and J are TRBV6-1 and TRBJ2-1, with 7 bases lining up with TRBD1. V lost 6 bases and J lost 2; bases outside the gene matches: 7. The CDR3 spans 15 residues. Germline V gives CDR1 MNHNS, CDR2 SASEGT. The CDR3 DNA is TGTGCCAGCAGCGTACGACAGGGCGCCTACAATGAGCAGTTCTTC. Its translation is CASSVRQGAYNEQFF.